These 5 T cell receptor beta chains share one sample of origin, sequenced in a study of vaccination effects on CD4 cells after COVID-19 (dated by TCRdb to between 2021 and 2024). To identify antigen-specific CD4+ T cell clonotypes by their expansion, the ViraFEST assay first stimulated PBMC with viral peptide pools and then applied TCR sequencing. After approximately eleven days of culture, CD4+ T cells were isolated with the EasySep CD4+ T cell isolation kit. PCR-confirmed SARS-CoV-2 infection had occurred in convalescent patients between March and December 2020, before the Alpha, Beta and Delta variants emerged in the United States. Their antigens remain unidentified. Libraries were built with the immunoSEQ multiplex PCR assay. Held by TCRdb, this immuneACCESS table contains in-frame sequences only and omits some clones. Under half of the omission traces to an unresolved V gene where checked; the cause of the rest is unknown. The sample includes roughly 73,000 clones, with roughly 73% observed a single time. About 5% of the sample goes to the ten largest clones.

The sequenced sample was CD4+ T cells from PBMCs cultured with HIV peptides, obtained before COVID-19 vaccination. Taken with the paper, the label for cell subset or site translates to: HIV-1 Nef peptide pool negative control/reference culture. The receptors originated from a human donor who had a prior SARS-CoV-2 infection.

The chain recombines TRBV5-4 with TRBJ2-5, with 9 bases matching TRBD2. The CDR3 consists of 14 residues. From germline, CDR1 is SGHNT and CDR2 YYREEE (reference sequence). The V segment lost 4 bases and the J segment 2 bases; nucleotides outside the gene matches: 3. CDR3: CASSPAGGQETQYF. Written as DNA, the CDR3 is TGTGCCAGCAGCCCGGCGGGGGGGCAAGAGACCCAGTACTTC.

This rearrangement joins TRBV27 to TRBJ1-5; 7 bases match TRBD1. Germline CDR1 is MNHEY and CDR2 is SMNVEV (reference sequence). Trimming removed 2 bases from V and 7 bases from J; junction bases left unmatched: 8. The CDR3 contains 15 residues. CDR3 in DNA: TGTGCCAGCAGTTTAACAGGGGTCGGGGGGCAGCCCCAGCATTTT. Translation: CASSLTGVGGQPQHF.

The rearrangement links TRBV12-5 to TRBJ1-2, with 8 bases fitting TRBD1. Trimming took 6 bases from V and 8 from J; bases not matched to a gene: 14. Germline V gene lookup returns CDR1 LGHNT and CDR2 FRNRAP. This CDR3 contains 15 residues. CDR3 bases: TGTGCTAGTGGCCGCAACCCGGACAGGGCCTTGGGCTACACCTTC. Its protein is CASGRNPDRALGYTF.

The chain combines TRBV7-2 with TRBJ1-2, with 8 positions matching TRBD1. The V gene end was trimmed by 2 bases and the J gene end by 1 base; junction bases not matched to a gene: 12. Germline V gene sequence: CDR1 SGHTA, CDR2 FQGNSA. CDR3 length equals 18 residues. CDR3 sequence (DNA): TGTGCCAGCAGCTTAACCCCCCAGGGGGCAGAACTTAACTATGGCTACACCTTC. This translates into CASSLTPQGAELNYGYTF.

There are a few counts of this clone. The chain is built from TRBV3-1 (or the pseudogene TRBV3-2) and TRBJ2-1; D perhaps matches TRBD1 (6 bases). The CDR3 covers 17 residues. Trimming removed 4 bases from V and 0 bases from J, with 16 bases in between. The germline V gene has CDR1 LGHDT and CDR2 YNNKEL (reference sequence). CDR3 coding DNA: TGTGCCAGCAGCCGTCGACAGGTACTAATCTCCTACAATGAGCAGTTCTTC. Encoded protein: CASSRRQVLISYNEQFF.